A single sample is the source of the 5 T cell receptor beta chains below, sequenced in a study of molecular identifiers for immune sequencing clone quantification. TCRdb used MiXCR to reprocess the PCR reads, holding one entry per CDR3 protein. This sample has approximately 93,000 distinct CDR3 sequences, with around 27% found just once. The material sequenced was naive CD8+ T cells from blood, with Jurkat cell RNA spiked in. The subset: FACS-sorted CD8+CD4-CCR7+CD45RA+ naive T cells. The receptors come from a human donor in good health. Some libraries in this study had Jurkat cell RNA spiked in.

This clonotype was found many times. The V and J genes are TRBV12-3 or TRBV12-4 and TRBJ2-6; D remains ambiguous. Trimming pared 6 bases from V and 0 bases from J, leaving 15 bases between. The CDR3 contains 17 residues. Written as DNA, the CDR3 is TGTGCCAGCAGCCCTATGACCATATCCTCTGGGGCCAACGTCCTGACTTTC. Amino acid sequence: CASSPMTISSGANVLTF.

Notes on this clonotype: With a much larger clone just one base away, this may be a read error. The V call is TRBV7-2, the J call TRBJ2-1, with D perhaps TRBD1 (5 bases). The J call could be wrong; TRBJ2-7 is a better fit for the DNA end. The CDR3 has 12 amino acids. The germline CDR1 and CDR2 sequences are SGHTA and FQGNSA. CDR3 sequence reads: CASSQQGNEQYF. Written as DNA, the CDR3 is TGTGCCAGCAGCCAGCAGGGCAATGAGCAGTACTTC.

This chain links TRBV11-2 with TRBJ2-3; no reliable D call. The CDR3 has 13 residues. V shed 8 bases and J shed 6 bases, with 15 bases lying between them. The germline V gene has CDR1 SGHAT and CDR2 FQNNGV. This CDR3 reads CASRPENTDTQYF. Written as DNA, the CDR3 is TGTGCCAGCCGCCCAGAGAACACGGATACGCAGTATTTT.

Points on this clonotype: A much larger clone lies a single base off, so this may be a read error. This chain connects TRBV12-3 or TRBV12-4 to TRBJ2-3; 7 bases are a match to TRBD1. This CDR3 contains 14 residues. The CDR3 reads CASNPTGVTDTQCF. The CDR3, as DNA: TGTGCCAGCAACCCAACAGGGGTCACAGATACGCAGTGTTTT.

This clonotype was seen at least ten times. The chain uses TRBV19 and TRBJ2-2; 9 nucleotides match TRBD1. Germline CDR1 reads LNHDA; CDR2 reads SQIVND (reference sequence). The V gene end was trimmed by 5 bases and the J gene end by 4 bases; junction bases not matched to a gene: 11. The CDR3 loop spans 17 amino acids. CDR3 sequence reads: CASSPSTGGAGTGELFF. DNA of the CDR3: TGTGCCAGTAGTCCATCCACAGGGGGCGCCGGCACCGGGGAGCTGTTTTTT.